The rows below give T cell receptor beta chains drawn from one sample of a study of cytomegalovirus exposure and HLA in healthy donors. Assay: immunoSEQ multiplex PCR; the TCRdb copy retains only in-frame clones and omits some. In the table there are around 40,000 clones, around three quarters of which are singletons. The sequenced sample consisted of PBMCs. These TCRs come from a man aged 30-40 years in good health and CMV-seronegative. CDR3s include the opening cysteine and the closing phenylalanine or tryptophan. A D gene is named only where the DNA matches it firmly. Some rows have no size entry. The others give once, few or many, or a class for an expanded clone.

18	TRBD2	TRBV9	once	TRBJ2-1	CASSPGLAGGPENNEQFF	TGTGCCAGCAGCCCGGGACTAGCGGGAGGGCCTGAAAACAATGAGCAGTTCTTC
14	TRBD1	TRBV19	-	TRBJ1-6	CASTKDRANSPLHF	TGTGCCAGTACGAAGGACAGGGCTAATTCACCCCTCCACTTT
16	TRBD2	TRBV10-1	-	TRBJ2-7	CASSESILAGSDEQYF	TGCGCCAGCAGTGAGTCGATACTAGCGGGATCTGACGAGCAGTACTTC
13	-	TRBV7-2	-	TRBJ2-1	CACRGSSYNEQFF	TGTGCCTGCCGGGGGAGCTCCTACAATGAGCAGTTCTTC
15	-	TRBV4-3	once	TRBJ2-7	CASSQEAGNSYEQYF	TGCGCCAGCAGCCAAGAGGCAGGTAACTCCTACGAGCAGTACTTC
15	-	TRBV28	-	TRBJ2-1	CASSFPLWGNNEQFF	TGTGCCAGCAGTTTTCCCTTATGGGGCAACAATGAGCAGTTCTTC
15	TRBD2	TRBV5-4	-	TRBJ2-7	CASSTGLAGPYEQYF	TGTGCCAGCAGCACGGGACTAGCGGGACCGTACGAGCAGTACTTC
11	-	TRBV6-5	-	TRBJ1-3	CASSRGNTIYF	TGTGCCAGCAGCCGAGGTAACACCATATATTTT
16	TRBD1	TRBV9	-	TRBJ1-4	CASSAGGTGDPRKLFF	TGTGCCAGCAGCGCCGGCGGGACAGGGGACCCCAGAAAACTGTTTTTT
13	-	TRBV7-9	-	TRBJ1-2	CAILTEPNYGYTF	TGTGCCATCCTTACAGAGCCCAACTATGGCTACACCTTC
14	-	TRBV6-4	once	TRBJ2-2	CASSSSTNTGELFF	-
14	TRBD1	TRBV28	-	TRBJ2-1	CASSTPGQGNEQFF	TGTGCCAGCAGTACACCGGGACAGGGTAATGAGCAGTTCTTC
13	TRBD1	TRBV5-6	-	TRBJ2-1	CASSYTGQGKQFF	TGTGCCAGCAGCTACACGGGACAGGGCAAGCAGTTCTTC
17	TRBD2	TRBV10-1	-	TRBJ2-7	CASSDPLAGGISYEQYF	TGCGCCAGCAGTGATCCTCTAGCGGGAGGTATCTCCTACGAGCAGTACTTC
15	-	TRBV5-4	-	TRBJ2-6	CASSQGYSGANVLTF	TGTGCCAGCAGCCAGGGGTACTCTGGGGCCAACGTCCTGACTTTC
15	-	TRBV27	-	TRBJ2-7	CASSLGQHPSYEQYF	TGTGCCAGCAGTTTAGGGCAGCATCCCTCCTACGAGCAGTACTTC
15	TRBD2	TRBV19	-	TRBJ2-7	CASSITSGRIDEQYF	TGTGCCAGTAGTATTACTAGCGGGAGGATCGACGAGCAGTACTTC
14	TRBD1	TRBV7-2	few	TRBJ1-2	CASSTRTGKYGYTF	TGTGCCAGCAGCACCCGGACAGGGAAGTATGGCTACACCTTC
15	TRBD2	TRBV7-2	-	TRBJ2-1	CASSLREGPYNEQFF	TGTGCCAGCAGCCTGCGGGAGGGCCCCTACAATGAGCAGTTCTTC
15	TRBD2	TRBV19	-	TRBJ2-1	CASSFAGASYNEQFF	TGTGCCAGTAGTTTTGCGGGAGCTTCCTACAATGAGCAGTTCTTC
14	TRBD1	TRBV7-3	-	TRBJ1-4	CASSAGTGGEKLFF	TGTGCCAGCAGCGCCGGGACAGGAGGGGAAAAACTGTTTTTT
15	-	TRBV14	-	TRBJ1-2	CASSPVQGTNYGYTF	TGTGCCAGCAGCCCCGTACAGGGCACTAACTATGGCTACACCTTC
15	TRBD1	TRBV28	once	TRBJ1-5	CASRPQGGYNQPQHF	TGTGCCAGCAGGCCACAGGGGGGATACAATCAGCCCCAGCATTTT
15	TRBD2	TRBV7-2	-	TRBJ2-7	CASSFSSGRSYEQYF	TGTGCCAGCAGCTTCTCTAGCGGGAGGTCGTACGAGCAGTACTTC
13	-	TRBV5-1	-	TRBJ1-2	CASSSDGNYGYTF	TGCGCCAGCAGCTCTGACGGGAACTATGGCTACACCTTC
14	TRBD1	TRBV5-1	once	TRBJ2-7	CASSLGTGLWEQYF	TGCGCCAGCAGCTTGGGGACAGGGCTATGGGAGCAGTACTTC
13	TRBD1	TRBV5-1	-	TRBJ2-7	CASSYNRGSEQYF	TGCGCCAGCAGCTACAACAGGGGGAGCGAGCAGTACTTC
13	-	TRBV6-4	-	TRBJ1-1	CASSLRMNTEAFF	TGTGCCAGCAGTCTCAGGATGAACACTGAAGCTTTCTTT
14	-	TRBV5-1	-	TRBJ1-1	CASSLVAGNTEAFF	TGCGCCAGCAGCTTGGTGGCGGGGAACACTGAAGCTTTCTTT
15	-	TRBV7-2	-	TRBJ1-2	CASSLGAVRGAGYTF	TGTGCCAGCAGCTTAGGTGCGGTCCGGGGGGCTGGCTACACCTTC
15	-	TRBV5-8	-	TRBJ2-5	CASSLALGLQETQYF	TGTGCCAGCAGCTTGGCCTTGGGCCTCCAAGAGACCCAGTACTTC
16	-	TRBV6-5	-	TRBJ2-7	CASSFLTGSSHDEQYF	TGTGCCAGCAGTTTCCTAACAGGATCAAGTCACGACGAGCAGTACTTC